The text below deals with one T cell receptor beta chain. This sample was included in a study of T cells after somatic rescue of genetic block. CDR3 size: 14 residues. The germline V and J ends were trimmed by 2 bases and 5 bases, with 10 bases remaining between them. CDR1 and CDR2 (germline): LNHDA, SQIVND (reference sequence). This table comes from immunoSEQ multiplex PCR, and its TCRdb copy is limited to in-frame clones, with some not included. This sample yields 95,000 to 120,000 clones, of which over 80% are seen a single time; approximately 1.4% belongs to the top ten. This chain joins TRBV19 and TRBJ2-1; no reliable D call. The sample taken for sequencing was peripheral blood mononuclear cells (PBMCs). This clonotype was sampled from a woman between 18 and 29 years old. In nucleotides, the CDR3 is TGTGCCAGTAGTATACGGTCTCCCAACAATGAGCAGTTCTTC. It translates to CASSIRSPNNEQFF.